A single TCR beta chain is shown here with its context. Its antigen is unidentified. Trimming took 6 bases from V and 8 from J; bases not matched to a gene: 14. Germline V CDR1 and CDR2: MNHEY, SMNVEV (reference sequence). The CDR3 has 16 amino acids. These data are taken from a study of OX40 agonist ivuxolimab in advanced cancers. Study context: From roughly 23 to 85 years was the age range, with a mean of around 56 years, and about 83% were male.

TCRdb's table, derived via immunoSEQ multiplex PCR, lists solely in-frame clones and lacks some. Here the sample spans more than 55,000 clones, 70% to 80% being singletons. Systemic immunosuppression or autoimmune disease history was grounds to exclude patients. Study-wide points: Partial responders at 0.1-3.0 mg/kg showed near-lowest clonal expansion.

The J gene is TRBJ1-4, the V gene TRBV27, with TRBD1 matching 8 bases. The receptor's source is an adult with an advanced solid tumor such as melanoma, head and neck, liver or kidney cancer. This specimen consisted of CD4+ or CD8+ T cells sorted from blood, obtained in a trial of the OX40 agonist ivuxolimab. The CDR3 loop reads CASSPTPDRAGEKLFF. DNA of the CDR3: TGTGCCAGCAGCCCAACCCCGGACAGGGCCGGGGAAAAACTGTTTTTT.